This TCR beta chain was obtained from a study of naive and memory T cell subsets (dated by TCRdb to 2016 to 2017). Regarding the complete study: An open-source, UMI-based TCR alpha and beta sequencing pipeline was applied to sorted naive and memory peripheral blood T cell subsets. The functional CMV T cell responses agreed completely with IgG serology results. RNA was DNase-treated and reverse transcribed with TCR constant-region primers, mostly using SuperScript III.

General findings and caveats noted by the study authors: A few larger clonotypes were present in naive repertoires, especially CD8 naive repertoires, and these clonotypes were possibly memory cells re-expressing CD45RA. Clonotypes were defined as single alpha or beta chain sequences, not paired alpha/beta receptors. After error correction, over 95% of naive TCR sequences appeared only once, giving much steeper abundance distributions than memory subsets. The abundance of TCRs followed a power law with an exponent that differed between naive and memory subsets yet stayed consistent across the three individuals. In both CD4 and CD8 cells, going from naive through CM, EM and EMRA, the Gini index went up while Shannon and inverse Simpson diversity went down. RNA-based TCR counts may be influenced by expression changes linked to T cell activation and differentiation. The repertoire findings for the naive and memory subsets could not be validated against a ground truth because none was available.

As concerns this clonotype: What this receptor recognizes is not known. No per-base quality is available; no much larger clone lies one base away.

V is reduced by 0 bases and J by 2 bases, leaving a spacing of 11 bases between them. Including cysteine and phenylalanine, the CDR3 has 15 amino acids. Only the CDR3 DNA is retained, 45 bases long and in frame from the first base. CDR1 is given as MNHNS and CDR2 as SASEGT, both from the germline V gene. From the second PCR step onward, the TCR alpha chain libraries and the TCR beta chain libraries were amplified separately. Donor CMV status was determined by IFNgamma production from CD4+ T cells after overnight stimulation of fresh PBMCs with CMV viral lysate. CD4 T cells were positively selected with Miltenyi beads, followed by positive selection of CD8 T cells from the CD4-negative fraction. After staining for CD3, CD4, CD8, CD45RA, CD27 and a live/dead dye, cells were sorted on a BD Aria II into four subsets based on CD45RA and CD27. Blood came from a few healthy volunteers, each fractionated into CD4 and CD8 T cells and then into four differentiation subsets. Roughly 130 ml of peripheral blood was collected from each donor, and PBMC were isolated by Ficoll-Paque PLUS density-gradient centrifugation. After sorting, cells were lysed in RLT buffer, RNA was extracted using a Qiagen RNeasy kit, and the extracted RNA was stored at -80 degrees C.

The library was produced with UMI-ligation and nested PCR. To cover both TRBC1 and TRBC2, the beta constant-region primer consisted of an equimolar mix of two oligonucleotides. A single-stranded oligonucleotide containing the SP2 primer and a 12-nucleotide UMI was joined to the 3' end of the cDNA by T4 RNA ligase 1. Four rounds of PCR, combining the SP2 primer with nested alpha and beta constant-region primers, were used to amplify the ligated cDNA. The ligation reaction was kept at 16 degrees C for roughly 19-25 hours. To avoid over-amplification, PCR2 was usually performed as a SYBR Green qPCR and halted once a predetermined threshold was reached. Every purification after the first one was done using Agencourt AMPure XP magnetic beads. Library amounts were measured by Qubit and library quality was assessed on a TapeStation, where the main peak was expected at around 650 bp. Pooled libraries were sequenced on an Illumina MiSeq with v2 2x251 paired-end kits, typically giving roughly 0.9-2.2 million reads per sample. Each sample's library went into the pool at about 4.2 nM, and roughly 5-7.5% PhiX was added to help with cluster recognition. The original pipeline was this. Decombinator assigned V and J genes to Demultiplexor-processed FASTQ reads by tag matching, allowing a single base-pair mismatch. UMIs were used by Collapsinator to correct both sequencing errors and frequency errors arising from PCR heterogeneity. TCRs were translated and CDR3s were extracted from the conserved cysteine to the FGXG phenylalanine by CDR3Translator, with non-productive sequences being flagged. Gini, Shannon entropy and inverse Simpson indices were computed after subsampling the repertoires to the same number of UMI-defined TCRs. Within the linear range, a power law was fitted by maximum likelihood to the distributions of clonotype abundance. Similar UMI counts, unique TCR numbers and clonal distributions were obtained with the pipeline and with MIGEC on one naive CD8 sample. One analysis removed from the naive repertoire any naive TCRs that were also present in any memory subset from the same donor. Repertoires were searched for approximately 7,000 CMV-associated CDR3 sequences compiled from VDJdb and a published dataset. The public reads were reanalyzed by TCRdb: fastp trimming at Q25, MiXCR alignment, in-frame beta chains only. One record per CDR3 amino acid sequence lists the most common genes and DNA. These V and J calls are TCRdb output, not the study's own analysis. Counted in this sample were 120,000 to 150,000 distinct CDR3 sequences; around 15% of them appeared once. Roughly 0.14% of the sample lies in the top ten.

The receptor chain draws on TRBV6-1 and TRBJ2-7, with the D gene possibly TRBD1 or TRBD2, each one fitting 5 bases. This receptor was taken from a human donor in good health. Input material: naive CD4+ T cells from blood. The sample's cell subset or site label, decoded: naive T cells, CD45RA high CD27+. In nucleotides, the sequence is TGTGCCAGCAGTGAAGCAGTCCCGGGGCCCTACGAGCAGTACTTC. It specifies CASSEAVPGPYEQYF.